The 9 T cell receptor beta chains presented below share a single source sample, sequenced in a study of CD4 T cells in relation to SARS-CoV-2 and coronaviruses. TCRdb keeps only in-frame clones here, not all; method: immunoSEQ multiplex PCR. The sample contains about 36,000 clones, about four fifths of which appear only once. No antigens are known for them. Specimen: naive CD4+ T cells from PBMCs, cultured in vitro. Subset here: naive CD4+ T cells isolated by negative enrichment. The origin of the receptors is an adult with COVID-19.

CDR3 loop: CASSRQGEDEQFF. The CDR3 coding sequence is TGTGCCAGCTCTCGACAGGGTGAGGACGAGCAGTTCTTC. The rearrangement uses TRBV18 and TRBJ2-1, with 7 nucleotides matching TRBD1. V lost 6 bases, J lost 10 bases, and 9 bases stayed unmatched. Per germline, CDR1 KGHSH and CDR2 LQKENI. CDR3 length: 13 amino acids.

The genes are TRBV10-3 and TRBJ2-7; TRBD1 aligns across 9 bases. Trimming cost V 6 bases and J 3 bases; bases outside gene matches: 9. The CDR3 extends over 15 amino acids. The germline V gene has CDR1 ENHRY and CDR2 SYGVKD. DNA of the CDR3: TGTGCCATCAGCGACCATGGACAGGGGAGCTACGAGCAGTACTTC. Translating gives CAISDHGQGSYEQYF.

The genes are TRBV5-1 and TRBJ2-5; no definite D call. V shed 4 bases and J shed 2 bases, with 15 bases lying between them. This CDR3 contains 15 residues. Germline V CDR1 and CDR2: SGHRS, YFSETQ. CDR3 in amino acids: CASSPPDWPQETQYF. The CDR3 bases are TGCGCCAGCAGCCCGCCAGACTGGCCACAAGAGACCCAGTACTTC.

V usage is TRBV7-9 and J usage is TRBJ2-7; TRBD1 matches 7 bases. CDR3 length equals 14 residues. The trim removed 5 bases at V and 3 bases at J, leaving 7 bases unmatched. Germline values: CDR1 SEHNR, CDR2 FQNEAQ (reference sequence). CDR3 loop: CASSLRDRNYEQYF. DNA of the CDR3: TGTGCCAGCAGCCTCCGGGACAGAAACTACGAGCAGTACTTC.

V gene TRBV24-1 combines with J gene TRBJ2-6; D might be TRBD1 or TRBD2, each matching 5 bases. Germline V lookup: CDR1 KGHDR, CDR2 SFDVKD. The V and J ends lost 3 bases and 0 bases respectively, with 14 bases between them. The CDR3 is made up of 18 amino acids. CDR3 amino acids: CATSDPPGPNSGANVLTF. The CDR3 nucleotides are TGTGCCACCAGTGATCCCCCGGGACCGAACTCTGGGGCCAACGTCCTGACTTTC.

V gene TRBV5-1 combines with J gene TRBJ1-1, with D unclear. CDR1 is SGHRS, CDR2 YFSETQ, per germline. There are 13 residues in the CDR3. Trimming removed 4 bases at V and 5 bases at J, with 12 bases between. DNA for the CDR3: TGCGCCAGCAGCCCATCCCCGCAGACTGAAGCTTTCTTT. Its translation: CASSPSPQTEAFF.

The rearrangement uses TRBV2 and TRBJ2-3; 8 nucleotides agree with TRBD2. CDR1 and CDR2 (germline): SNHLY, FYNNEI. The CDR3 runs 16 residues. V lost 1 base to trimming and J lost 2 bases; unmatched junction nucleotides: 5. Written as DNA, the CDR3 is TGTGCCAGCAGTGAAGGGACTAGCCAACTCACAGATACGCAGTATTTT. Its translation: CASSEGTSQLTDTQYF.

The V and J genes are TRBV6-2 or TRBV6-3 and TRBJ1-2, with 8 bases matching TRBD1. There are 13 residues in the CDR3. The V and J ends lost 5 bases and 3 bases, in that order; junction bases with no gene match: 2. The germline V gene has CDR1 MNHEY and CDR2 SVGEGT. CDR3 amino acids: CASSETGDYGYTF. CDR3 nucleotide sequence: TGTGCCAGCAGTGAGACAGGGGACTATGGCTACACCTTC.

This clone was observed once. The gene calls are TRBV18 and TRBJ2-7; D unresolved. The germline V gene encodes CDR1 KGHSH and CDR2 LQKENI. CDR3 size: 13 residues. Trimming left V 4 bases short and J 3 bases short, with 10 bases between. The CDR3 nucleotides are TGTGCCAGCTCACTAACCAAGGGCTACGAGCAGTACTTC. This codes for CASSLTKGYEQYF.